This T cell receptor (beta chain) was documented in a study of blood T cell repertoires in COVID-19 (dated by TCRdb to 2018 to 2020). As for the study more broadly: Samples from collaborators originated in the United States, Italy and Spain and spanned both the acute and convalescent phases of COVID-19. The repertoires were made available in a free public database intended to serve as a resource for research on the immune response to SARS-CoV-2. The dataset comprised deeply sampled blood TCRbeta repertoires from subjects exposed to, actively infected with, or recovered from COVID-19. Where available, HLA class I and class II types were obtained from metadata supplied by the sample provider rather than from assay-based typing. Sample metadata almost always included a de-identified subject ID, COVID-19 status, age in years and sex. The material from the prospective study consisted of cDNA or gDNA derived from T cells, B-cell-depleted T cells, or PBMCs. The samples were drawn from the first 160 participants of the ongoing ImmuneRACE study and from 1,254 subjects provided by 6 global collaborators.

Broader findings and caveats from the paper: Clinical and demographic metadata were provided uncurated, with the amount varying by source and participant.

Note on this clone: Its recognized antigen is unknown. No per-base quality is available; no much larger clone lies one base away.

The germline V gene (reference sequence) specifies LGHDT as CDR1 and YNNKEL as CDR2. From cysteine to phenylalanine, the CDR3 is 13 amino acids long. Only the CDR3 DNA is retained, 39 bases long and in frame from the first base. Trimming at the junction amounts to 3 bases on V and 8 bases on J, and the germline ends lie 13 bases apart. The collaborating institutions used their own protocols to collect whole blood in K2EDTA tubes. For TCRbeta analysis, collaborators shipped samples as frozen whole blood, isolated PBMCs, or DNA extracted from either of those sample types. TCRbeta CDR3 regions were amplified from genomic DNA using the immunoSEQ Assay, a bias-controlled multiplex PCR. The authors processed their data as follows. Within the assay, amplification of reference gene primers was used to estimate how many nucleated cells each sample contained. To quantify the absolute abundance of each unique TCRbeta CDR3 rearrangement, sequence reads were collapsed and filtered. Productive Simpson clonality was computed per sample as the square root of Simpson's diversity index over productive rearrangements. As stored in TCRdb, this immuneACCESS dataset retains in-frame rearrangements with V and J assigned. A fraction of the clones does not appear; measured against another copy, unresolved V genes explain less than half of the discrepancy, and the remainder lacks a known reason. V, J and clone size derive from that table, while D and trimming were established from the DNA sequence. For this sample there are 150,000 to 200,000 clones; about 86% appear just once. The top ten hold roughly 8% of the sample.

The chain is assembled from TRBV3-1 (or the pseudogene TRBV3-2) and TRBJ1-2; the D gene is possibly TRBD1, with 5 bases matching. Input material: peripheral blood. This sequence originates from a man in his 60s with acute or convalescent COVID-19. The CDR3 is CASSHSLQGGYTF. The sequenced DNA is TGTGCCAGCAGCCATTCGCTGCAGGGCGGCTACACCTTC.